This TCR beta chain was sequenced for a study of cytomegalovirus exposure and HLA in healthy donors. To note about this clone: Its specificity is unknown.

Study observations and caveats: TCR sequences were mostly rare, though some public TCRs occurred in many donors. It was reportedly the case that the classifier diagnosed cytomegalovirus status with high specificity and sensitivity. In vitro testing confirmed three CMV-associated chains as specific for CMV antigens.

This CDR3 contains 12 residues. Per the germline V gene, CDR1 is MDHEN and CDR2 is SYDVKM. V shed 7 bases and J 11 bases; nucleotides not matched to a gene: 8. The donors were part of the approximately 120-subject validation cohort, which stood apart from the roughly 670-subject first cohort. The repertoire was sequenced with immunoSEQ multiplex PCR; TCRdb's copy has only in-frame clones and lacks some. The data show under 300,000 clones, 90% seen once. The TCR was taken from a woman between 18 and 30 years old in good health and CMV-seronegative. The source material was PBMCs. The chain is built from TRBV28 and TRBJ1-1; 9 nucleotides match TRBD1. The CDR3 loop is CASTNTGGAAFF. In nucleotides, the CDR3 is TGTGCCAGCACTAATACAGGGGGCGCTGCTTTCTTT.